The 20 T cell receptor beta chains below come from one sample, sequenced in a study of post-analysis software for immune sequencing data. Researchers reported that TCR beta cDNA libraries carried unique molecular identifiers. MiXCR, applied by TCRdb to the PCR reads, yields one record per CDR3 protein. This sample carries around 710,000 distinct CDR3 sequences, around 45% of them seen once, and the ten largest clones take approximately 4.4%. Overall study results and limits: Higher frequency in patients than in controls was seen for about 5 TRBV segments, with TRBV5-6, TRBV5-1 and TRBV20-1 among them.

The antigens of these receptors remain unknown. Material for sequencing was blood. The origin of the receptors is a girl between 5 and 17 years old with multiple sclerosis.

The V call is TRBV13, the J call TRBJ1-6, with 7 bases identical to TRBD1. Trimming removed 5 bases from V and 7 bases from J; junction bases left unmatched: 8. CDR3 length: 15 residues. The germline CDR1 and CDR2 sequences are PRHDT and FYEKMQ (reference sequence). The CDR3 coding sequence is TGTGCCAGCAGCCGCTCGGGACAGCAAAATTCACCCCTCCACTTT. It translates to CASSRSGQQNSPLHF. Looking up the rest from reference TRBV13 and TRBJ1-6 gives the full variable domain: AAGVIQSPRHLIKEKRETATLKCYPIPRHDTVYWYQQGPGQDPQFLISFYEKMQSDKGSIPDRFSAQQFSDYHSELNMSSLELGDSALYFCASSRSGQQNSPLHFGNGTRLTVT.

V usage is TRBV6-2 or TRBV6-3 and J usage is TRBJ2-1; 9 bases agree with TRBD1. V shed 5 bases and J 7 bases; nucleotides not matched to a gene: 6. Germline lookup yields CDR1 MNHEY and CDR2 SVGEGT. The CDR3 is 14 amino acids. The CDR3: CASSDGQGKNEQFF. The CDR3 DNA sequence: TGTGCCAGCAGTGACGGACAGGGGAAGAATGAGCAGTTCTTC.

As regards this clonotype: Sequence at one end of the junction differs from germline and may be a read error. The chain combines TRBV20-1 with TRBJ2-4, with D possibly TRBD1 on 6 matching bases. The germline gives CDR1 DFQATT, CDR2 SNEGSKA (reference sequence). The CDR3 consists of 15 residues. In nucleotides, the CDR3 is TGTAGTGCTGGGTTGGACAGTCTAGCCAAAAACATTCAGTACTTC. Translating gives CSAGLDSLAKNIQYF.

On this clonotype itself: The junction departs from the called germline gene at one end, perhaps through a read error. The rearrangement uses TRBV30 and TRBJ2-1; 8 bases match TRBD2. There are 15 residues in the CDR3. Per germline, CDR1 GTSNPN and CDR2 SVGIG (reference sequence). The CDR3 nucleotides are TGTGCCTGGAGGGACCCCAGCGGGAGTCGGAATGAGCAGGTCTTC. Its translation: CAWRDPSGSRNEQVF.

The J gene is TRBJ2-7, the V gene TRBV12-3 or TRBV12-4; the D gene is possibly TRBD1 (6 bases). Deletions cut 7 bases from V and 2 bases from J, with 15 bases between. The CDR3 runs to 14 residues. CDR3 nucleotides: TGTGCCAGCACCCGGACAGACGGCACCTACGAGCAGTACTTC. Its translation: CASTRTDGTYEQYF.

This clonotype was observed a handful of times. J is TRBJ2-1 and V is TRBV12-3 or TRBV12-4, with 16 bases lining up with TRBD2. The CDR3 totals 20 residues. Germline trimming cut 6 bases from V and 0 bases from J; bases unmatched to any gene: 11. CDR3 DNA sequence: TGTGCCAGCAGCTTCCAAGGGACTAGCGGGAGGGCCAGCTCCTACAATGAGCAGTTCTTC. Translation gives CASSFQGTSGRASSYNEQFF.

This chain connects TRBV6-2 or TRBV6-3 to TRBJ2-3; D possibly matches TRBD1 or TRBD2 (5 bases each). Per the germline V gene, CDR1 is MNHEY and CDR2 is SVGEGT. Trimming took 6 bases from V and 1 from J, leaving 32 bases between them. This CDR3 is built from 21 residues. The DNA of the CDR3 is TGTGCCAGCAGCGAATTCTCCCTCGGGACGGATATTCGACGCCGCACAGATACGCAGTATTTT. Protein: CASSEFSLGTDIRRRTDTQYF.

A few counts support this clonotype. J is TRBJ2-1 and V is TRBV6-2 or TRBV6-3; TRBD2 aligns across 9 bases. CDR3 size: 16 residues. Germline CDR1 and CDR2: MNHEY and SVGEGT. Trimming removed 0 bases from V and 10 bases from J; junction bases left unmatched: 10. The CDR3 here is CASSYSEFLAGLEQFF. In DNA form, the CDR3 reads TGTGCCAGCAGTTACTCGGAATTCCTAGCGGGGCTAGAGCAGTTCTTC.

Worth noting for this clonotype: An end of the junction differs from the germline gene, which may be a read error. V gene TRBV13 combines with J gene TRBJ1-2; D is perhaps TRBD1 (5 bases). This CDR3 contains 16 residues. Germline V gene lookup returns CDR1 PRHDT and CDR2 FYEKMQ (reference sequence). This CDR3 is CASSTRGTSFSYGCTF. In nucleotides, the CDR3 is TGTGCCAGCAGCACTCGAGGGACTTCCTTTTCCTATGGCTGCACCTTC.

This clonotype was counted a few times. This chain joins TRBV5-1 and TRBJ2-5, with 8 nucleotides matching TRBD2. The J call may be mistaken, given a closer DNA end match to TRBJ2-7. The CDR3 runs to 14 residues. Germline V gene lookup returns CDR1 SGHRS and CDR2 YFSETQ. CDR3 in amino acids: CASTLSGKGYEQYF. The DNA of the CDR3 is TGCGCCAGCACCCTTAGCGGGAAAGGATACGAGCAGTACTTC.

This clonotype has only a few counts. This chain uses TRBV28 with TRBJ2-1; D gene ambiguous. From germline, CDR1 is MDHEN and CDR2 SYDVKM. Trimming stripped 5 bases from V and 7 bases from J, with 12 bases between. The CDR3 contains 13 residues. The CDR3 nucleotides read TGTGCCAGCAGTCTACTACTGGGAAATGAGCAGTTCTTC. Its translation: CASSLLLGNEQFF. The entire variable domain, with the rest obtained from reference TRBV28 and TRBJ2-1, is as follows: DVKVTQSSRYLVKRTGEKVFLECVQDMDHENMFWYRQDPGLGLRLIYFSYDVKMKEKGDIPEGYSVSREKKERFSLILESASTNQTSMYLCASSLLLGNEQFFGPGTRLTVL.

The CDR3 here is CASSQMLGVSSPRDEQYF. The CDR3 coding sequence is TGCGCCAGCAGCCAAATGCTGGGGGTTTCCAGCCCGCGGGATGAGCAGTACTTC. V is TRBV4-3 and J is TRBJ2-7, with D possibly TRBD2 on 6 matching bases. CDR1 LGHNA and CDR2 YSLEER come from the germline V gene. CDR3 size: 18 residues. Between the trimmed V and J ends, which lost 2 bases and 7 bases, there was a span of 27 bases.

The V and J genes are TRBV12-3 or TRBV12-4 and TRBJ2-5; D not resolved. Between the trimmed V and J ends, which lost 5 bases and 8 bases, there was a span of 24 bases. The CDR3 runs 16 residues. The CDR3 DNA reads TGTGCCAGCAGTCCCCCTCGCCTCGGAGCGTCCAGCACCCAGTACTTC. Its translation is CASSPPRLGASSTQYF.

The genes are TRBV20-1 and TRBJ2-3, with TRBD2 matching over 7 bases. The germline gives CDR1 DFQATT, CDR2 SNEGSKA (reference sequence). The CDR3 length is 15 residues. V lost 5 bases to trimming and J lost 1 base; unmatched junction nucleotides: 9. CDR3: CSAGPRGSGTDTQYF. In DNA, the CDR3 is TGCAGTGCTGGCCCCCGCGGGAGCGGCACAGATACGCAGTATTTT.

This chain joins TRBV20-1 and TRBJ2-7; D unclear. The CDR3 has 15 residues. V shed 5 bases and J shed 0 bases, with 17 bases lying between them. Germline V gene lookup returns CDR1 DFQATT and CDR2 SNEGSKA (reference sequence). For the CDR3, the DNA is TGCAGTGCTCGGCCGTGGCGTCCCAACTCCTACGAGCAGTACTTC. It yields the protein CSARPWRPNSYEQYF.

The V and J genes are TRBV9 and TRBJ2-3, with D hard to call. The J call may not be correct, given that the DNA end is closer to TRBJ1-1. CDR3 length: 13 residues. Germline V gene data show CDR1 as SGDLS and CDR2 as YYNGEE. Here the CDR3 DNA reads TGTGCCAGCAGCGTAGTTCGTTCCACTGAAGCTTTCTTT. The encoded protein is CASSVVRSTEAFF.

CDR3 sequence: CSAVNPAQGAPNEQFF. The CDR3 DNA follows: TGCAGTGCCGTGAACCCGGCGCAGGGGGCGCCGAATGAGCAGTTCTTC. The chain employs TRBV20-1 and TRBJ2-1; 8 nucleotides match TRBD1. The CDR3 runs 16 residues. Germline trimming cut 6 bases from V and 7 bases from J; bases unmatched to any gene: 17. Germline CDR1 DFQATT, CDR2 SNEGSKA (reference sequence).

This clonotype was observed a few times. The chain uses TRBV29-1 and TRBJ1-4; D is uncertain. Germline-derived CDR1 and CDR2 are SQVTM and ANQGSEA. The CDR3 totals 14 residues. Trimming pared 1 base from V and 0 bases from J, leaving 6 bases between. CDR3 region: CSVEVPPTNEKLFF. The CDR3 DNA reads TGCAGCGTTGAAGTCCCTCCAACTAATGAAAAACTGTTTTTT.

This rearrangement joins TRBV29-1 to TRBJ1-2, with D perhaps TRBD1 (5 bases). V was trimmed by 6 bases and J by 0 bases, leaving 14 bases between them. The CDR3 loop spans 14 amino acids. The germline V gene has CDR1 SQVTM and CDR2 ANQGSEA. The CDR3 region has the DNA TGCAGCGTGCTAGACAGACGGACTAACTATGGCTACACCTTC. This codes for CSVLDRRTNYGYTF.

This rearrangement joins TRBV20-1 to TRBJ1-6; D may be TRBD1 (5 bases). Trimming cost V 3 bases and J 8 bases, with 17 bases left between them. The CDR3 is 15 amino acids. CDR1 DFQATT and CDR2 SNEGSKA come from the germline V gene (reference sequence). CDR3 amino acids: CSASRIRQGDSPLHF. The CDR3 coding sequence is TGCAGTGCTAGTAGAATCAGGCAGGGAGATTCACCCCTCCACTTT.